Listed here are 2 T cell receptor beta chains from one sample, sequenced in a study of blood T cell repertoires in COVID-19. Clones were sequenced by immunoSEQ multiplex PCR, and TCRdb holds only the in-frame ones, with some missing. The sample yields more than 85,000 clones, 88% seen once. Sequencing was done on a sample of peripheral blood. The receptors were sampled from a woman aged 50 to 60 with acute or convalescent COVID-19.

V and J are TRBV5-6 and TRBJ1-4; unclear D gene. Germline CDR1 SGHDT, CDR2 YYEEEE. This CDR3 has 13 amino acids. Trimming stripped 0 bases from V and 6 bases from J, with 6 bases between. The CDR3 region has the DNA TGTGCCAGCAGCTTGGACAGTTATGAAAAACTGTTTTTT. It translates to CASSLDSYEKLFF.

The rearrangement joins TRBV7-2 to TRBJ2-7; TRBD1 matches 8 bases. The V segment lost 0 bases and the J segment 4 bases; nucleotides outside the gene matches: 8. The CDR3 is 16 amino acids. The germline CDR1 and CDR2 sequences are SGHTA and FQGNSA. The CDR3 sequence: CASSLAYDRGGYEQYF. As DNA, the CDR3 is TGTGCCAGCAGCTTAGCCTACGACAGGGGAGGATACGAGCAGTACTTC.